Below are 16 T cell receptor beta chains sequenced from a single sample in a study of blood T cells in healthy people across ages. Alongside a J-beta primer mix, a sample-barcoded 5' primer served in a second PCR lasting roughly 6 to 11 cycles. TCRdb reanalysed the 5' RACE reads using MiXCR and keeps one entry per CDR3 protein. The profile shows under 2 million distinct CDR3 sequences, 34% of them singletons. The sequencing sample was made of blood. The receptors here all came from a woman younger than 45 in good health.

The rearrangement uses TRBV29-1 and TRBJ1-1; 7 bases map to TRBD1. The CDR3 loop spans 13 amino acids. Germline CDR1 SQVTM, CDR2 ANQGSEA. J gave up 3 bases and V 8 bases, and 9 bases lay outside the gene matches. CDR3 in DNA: TGCAGCACCCGACAGGGACCGGACACTGAAGCTTTCTTT. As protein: CSTRQGPDTEAFF.

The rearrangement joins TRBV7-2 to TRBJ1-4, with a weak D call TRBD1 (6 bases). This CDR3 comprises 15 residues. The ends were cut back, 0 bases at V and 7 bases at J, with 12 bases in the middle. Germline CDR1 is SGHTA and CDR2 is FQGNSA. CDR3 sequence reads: CASSLAARGAEKLFF. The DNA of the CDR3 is TGTGCCAGCAGCTTAGCTGCCAGGGGAGCTGAAAAACTGTTTTTT.

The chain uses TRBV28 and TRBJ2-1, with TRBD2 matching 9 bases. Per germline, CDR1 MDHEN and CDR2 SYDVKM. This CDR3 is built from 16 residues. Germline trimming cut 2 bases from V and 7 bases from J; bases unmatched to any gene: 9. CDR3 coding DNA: TGTGCCAGCAGTTTAACGTTTAGCGGGAGTGGTAATGAGCAGTTCTTC. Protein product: CASSLTFSGSGNEQFF.

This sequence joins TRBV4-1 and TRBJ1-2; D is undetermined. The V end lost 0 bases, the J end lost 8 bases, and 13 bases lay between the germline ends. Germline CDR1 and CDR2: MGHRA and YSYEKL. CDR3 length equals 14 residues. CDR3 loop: CASSQEGRLGGYTF. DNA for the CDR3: TGCGCCAGCAGCCAAGAAGGCCGCCTAGGAGGCTACACCTTC.

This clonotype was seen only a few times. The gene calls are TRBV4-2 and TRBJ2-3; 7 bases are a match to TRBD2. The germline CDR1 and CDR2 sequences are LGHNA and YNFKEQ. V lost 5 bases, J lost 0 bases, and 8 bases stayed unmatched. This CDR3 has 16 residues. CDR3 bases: TGTGCCAGCAGCGGACCTAGCGGATCTAGCACAGATACGCAGTATTTT. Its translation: CASSGPSGSSTDTQYF.

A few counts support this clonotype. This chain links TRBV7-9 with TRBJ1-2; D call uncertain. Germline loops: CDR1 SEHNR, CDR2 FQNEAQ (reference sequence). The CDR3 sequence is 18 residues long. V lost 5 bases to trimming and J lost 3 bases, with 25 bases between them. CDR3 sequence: CASSPTAGMRTGDYGYTF. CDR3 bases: TGTGCCAGCAGCCCAACAGCGGGTATGAGGACTGGGGACTATGGCTACACCTTC.

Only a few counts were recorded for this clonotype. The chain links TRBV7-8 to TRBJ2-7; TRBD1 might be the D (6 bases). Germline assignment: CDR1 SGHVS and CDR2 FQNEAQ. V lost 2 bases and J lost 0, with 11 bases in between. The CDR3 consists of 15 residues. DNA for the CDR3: TGTGCCAGCAGCTTAATCAGGGGAAGCTCCTACGAGCAGTACTTC. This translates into CASSLIRGSSYEQYF. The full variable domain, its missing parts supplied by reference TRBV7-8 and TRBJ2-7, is GAGVSQSPRYKVAKRGQDVALRCDPISGHVSLFWYQQALGQGPEFLTYFQNEAQLDKSGLPSDRFFAERPEGSVSTLKIQRTQQEDSAVYLCASSLIRGSSYEQYFGPGTRLTVT.

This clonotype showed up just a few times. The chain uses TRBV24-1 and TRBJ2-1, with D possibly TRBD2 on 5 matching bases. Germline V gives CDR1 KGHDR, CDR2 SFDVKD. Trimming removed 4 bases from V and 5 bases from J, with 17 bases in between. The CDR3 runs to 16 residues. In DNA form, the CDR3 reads TGTGCCACCAGTGACGGACCGGGAACCGAAAACAATGAGCAGTTCTTC. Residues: CATSDGPGTENNEQFF.

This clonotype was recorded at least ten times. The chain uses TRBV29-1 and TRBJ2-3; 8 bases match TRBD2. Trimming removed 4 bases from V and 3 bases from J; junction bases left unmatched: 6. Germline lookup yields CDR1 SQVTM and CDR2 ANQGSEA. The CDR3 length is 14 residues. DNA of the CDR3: TGCAGCGTTGTACTTAGCGGGAAGACAGATACGCAGTATTTT. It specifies CSVVLSGKTDTQYF.

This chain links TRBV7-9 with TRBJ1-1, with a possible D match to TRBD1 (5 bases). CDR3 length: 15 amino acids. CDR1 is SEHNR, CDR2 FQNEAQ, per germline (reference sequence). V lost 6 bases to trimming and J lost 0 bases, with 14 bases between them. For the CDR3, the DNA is TGTGCCAGCAGGATCTCGACAGCAATGAACACTGAAGCTTTCTTT. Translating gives CASRISTAMNTEAFF.

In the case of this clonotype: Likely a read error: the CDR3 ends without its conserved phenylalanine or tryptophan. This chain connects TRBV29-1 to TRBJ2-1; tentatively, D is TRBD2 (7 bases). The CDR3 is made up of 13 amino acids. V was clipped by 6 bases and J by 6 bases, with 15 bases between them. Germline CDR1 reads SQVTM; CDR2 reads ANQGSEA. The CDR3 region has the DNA TGCAGCGTCCGGGGGGCCACGGGCAATGAGCAGTTCGTC. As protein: CSVRGATGNEQFV.

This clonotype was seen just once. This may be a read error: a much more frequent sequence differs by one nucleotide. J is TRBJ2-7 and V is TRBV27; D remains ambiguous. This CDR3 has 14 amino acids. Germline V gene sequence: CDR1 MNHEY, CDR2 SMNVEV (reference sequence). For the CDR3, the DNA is TGTGTCAGCAGTTATTCGGCGGTGGCCTACGAGCAGTACTTC. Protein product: CVSSYSAVAYEQYF.

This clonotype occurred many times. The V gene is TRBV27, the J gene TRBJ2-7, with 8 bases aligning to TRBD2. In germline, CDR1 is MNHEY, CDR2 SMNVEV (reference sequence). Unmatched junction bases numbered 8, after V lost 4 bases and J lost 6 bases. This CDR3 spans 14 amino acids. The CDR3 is CASSSGGPSLEQYF. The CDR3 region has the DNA TGTGCCAGCAGTTCGGGGGGGCCCTCTCTCGAGCAGTACTTC.

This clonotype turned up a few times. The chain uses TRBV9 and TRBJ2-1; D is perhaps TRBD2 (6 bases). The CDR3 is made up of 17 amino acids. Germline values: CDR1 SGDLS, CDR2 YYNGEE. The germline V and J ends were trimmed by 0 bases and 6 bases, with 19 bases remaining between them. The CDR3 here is CASSVAPRGRRGNEQFF. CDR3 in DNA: TGTGCCAGCAGCGTAGCCCCTCGGGGGAGACGTGGCAATGAGCAGTTCTTC.

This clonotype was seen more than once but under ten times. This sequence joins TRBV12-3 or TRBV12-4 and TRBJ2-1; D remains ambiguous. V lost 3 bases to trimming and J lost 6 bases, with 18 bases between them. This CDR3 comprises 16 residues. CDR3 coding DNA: TGTGCCAGCAGTTTCGTTAGGCGCAATCCTACCAATGAGCAGTTCTTC. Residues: CASSFVRRNPTNEQFF.

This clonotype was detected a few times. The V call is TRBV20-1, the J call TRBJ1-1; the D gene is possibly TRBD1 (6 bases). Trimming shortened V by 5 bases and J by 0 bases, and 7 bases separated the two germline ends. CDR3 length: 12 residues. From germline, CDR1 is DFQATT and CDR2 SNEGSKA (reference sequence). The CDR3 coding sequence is TGCAGTGCTGGGACAATGAACACTGAAGCTTTCTTT. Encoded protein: CSAGTMNTEAFF.